The sample holds a few counts of the clone carrying this T cell receptor (beta chain). Its target is not known. The data originate from a study of OX40 agonist ivuxolimab in advanced cancers. Overall study context: Those enrolled were 82.7% male, with a mean age of about 66 years and ages from about 20 to 90.

The method was immunoSEQ multiplex PCR; TCRdb's version includes in-frame clones alone and lacks a portion of them. Altogether under 50,000 clones are present, 80% to 90% being singletons, with the ten largest covering roughly 28%. Autoimmune disease history or systemic immunosuppression led to patient exclusion. CDR1 SGHDN and CDR2 FVKESK come from the germline V gene. The length of the CDR3 is 14 residues. With 4 bases removed from V and 4 bases from J, the gap between germline ends came to 13 bases. Study-level points and caveats: The study found that CD8+ T cells averaged more expanded clones than CD4+.

The starting material was CD4+ or CD8+ T cells sorted from blood, obtained in a trial of the OX40 agonist ivuxolimab. The chain links TRBV14 to TRBJ1-1; no definite D call. The clonotype comes from an adult with an advanced solid tumor such as melanoma, head and neck, liver or kidney cancer. This CDR3 reads CASSRETDPTEAFF. The CDR3 nucleotides are TGTGCCAGCAGCCGGGAAACGGACCCCACTGAAGCTTTCTTT.